These T cell receptor beta chains were read from a single sample in a study of T cells in localized non-small cell lung cancer. Libraries were prepared by immunoSEQ multiplex PCR; TCRdb keeps only in-frame clonotypes and omits some of them. Found here are roughly 48,000 clones, 70% to 85% of them singletons; the top ten hold less than 20%. Specimen: peripheral blood, collected before any cancer treatment. The receptors were gathered from a man aged 35-75 years with stage I squamous cell lung carcinoma. The CDR3 runs from the conserved cysteine through the conserved F or W. Each record gives: clone size, D gene, J gene, V gene, CDR3 DNA, CDR3 protein. The D gene is left open where the match is weak. Clone size is shown for a subset of rows, as once, few, many or a class of expanded clone.

clone_size: NA; d_call: NA; j_call: TRBJ1-3; v_call: TRBV25-1; cdr3_nt: TGTGCCAGCAGTGAAGTTTTAGGAGTCACCATATATTTT; cdr3_aa: CASSEVLGVTIYF
clone_size: NA; d_call: NA; j_call: TRBJ2-7; v_call: TRBV18; cdr3_nt: TGTGCCAGCTCACCACCGGGATCCTACGAGCAGTACTTC; cdr3_aa: CASSPPGSYEQYF
clone_size: NA; d_call: NA; j_call: TRBJ2-3; v_call: TRBV9; cdr3_nt: TGTGCCAGCAGCGTAGCTGGGCGGGGCACAGATACGCAGTATTTT; cdr3_aa: CASSVAGRGTDTQYF
clone_size: NA; d_call: NA; j_call: TRBJ1-5; v_call: TRBV18; cdr3_nt: TGTGCCAGCTCTTCGGAGACAGCTAACAATCAGCCCCAGCATTTT; cdr3_aa: CASSSETANNQPQHF
clone_size: NA; d_call: NA; j_call: TRBJ2-5; v_call: TRBV5-1; cdr3_nt: TGCGCCAGCAGCTTGGCCGAGACCCAGTACTTC; cdr3_aa: CASSLAETQYF
clone_size: NA; d_call: NA; j_call: TRBJ2-3; v_call: TRBV11-3; cdr3_nt: TGTGCCAGCAGCTTAGATCTCTCAGATACGCAGTATTTT; cdr3_aa: CASSLDLSDTQYF
clone_size: few; d_call: TRBD1; j_call: TRBJ2-5; v_call: TRBV10-3; cdr3_nt: TGTGCCATCAGTGAGATGGGGACAGATCAAGAGACCCAGTACTTC; cdr3_aa: CAISEMGTDQETQYF
clone_size: NA; d_call: NA; j_call: TRBJ2-7; v_call: TRBV5-8; cdr3_nt: TGTGCCAGCAGCTCGGAATACGAGCAGTACTTC; cdr3_aa: CASSSEYEQYF
clone_size: NA; d_call: NA; j_call: TRBJ1-2; v_call: TRBV29-1; cdr3_nt: TGCAGCGTTGTGGGGGCTATGGGGAACTATGGCTACACCTTC; cdr3_aa: CSVVGAMGNYGYTF
clone_size: once; d_call: NA; j_call: TRBJ1-2; v_call: TRBV6-6; cdr3_nt: TGTGCCAGCAGTACCTACAGGGATGGCTACACCTTC; cdr3_aa: CASSTYRDGYTF
clone_size: NA; d_call: TRBD2; j_call: TRBJ2-5; v_call: TRBV7-3; cdr3_nt: TGTGCCAGCAGCAAACTAGCGGGGGTACAAGAGACCCAGTACTTC; cdr3_aa: CASSKLAGVQETQYF
clone_size: few; d_call: NA; j_call: TRBJ1-1; v_call: TRBV11-2; cdr3_nt: TGTGCCAGCAGCTTGGACACTGAAGCTTTCTTT; cdr3_aa: CASSLDTEAFF
clone_size: NA; d_call: NA; j_call: TRBJ2-7; v_call: TRBV5-1; cdr3_nt: TGCGCCAGCAGCTTGGGGACGTATTCCTACGAGCAGTACTTC; cdr3_aa: CASSLGTYSYEQYF
clone_size: NA; d_call: NA; j_call: TRBJ2-5; v_call: TRBV7-9; cdr3_nt: TGTGCCAGCAGCCCTAAGACTCGAATTAAAGAGACCCAGTACTTC; cdr3_aa: CASSPKTRIKETQYF
clone_size: NA; d_call: NA; j_call: TRBJ1-1; v_call: TRBV13; cdr3_nt: TGTGCCAGCAGCTTCTTAGAGGAAGCTTTCTTT; cdr3_aa: CASSFLEEAFF
clone_size: NA; d_call: NA; j_call: TRBJ2-5; v_call: TRBV6-6; cdr3_nt: TGTGCCACCAACTACGGACGGCTAAAAGAGACCCAGTACTTC; cdr3_aa: CATNYGRLKETQYF
clone_size: NA; d_call: TRBD1; j_call: TRBJ1-4; v_call: TRBV7-9; cdr3_nt: TGTGCCAGCAGCTTCACAGGGGGTTCTGATGAAAAACTGTTTTTT; cdr3_aa: CASSFTGGSDEKLFF
clone_size: NA; d_call: NA; j_call: TRBJ1-1; v_call: TRBV28; cdr3_nt: TGTGCCAGCAGTCCCGGGTACACTGAAGCTTTCTTT; cdr3_aa: CASSPGYTEAFF
clone_size: NA; d_call: NA; j_call: TRBJ1-6; v_call: TRBV7-9; cdr3_nt: TGTGCCAGCAGCGAAAGCAGGCGGGGAGTTTCACCCCTCCACTTT; cdr3_aa: CASSESRRGVSPLHF
clone_size: NA; d_call: TRBD1; j_call: TRBJ1-2; v_call: TRBV28; cdr3_nt: TGTGCCAGCAGCCTCGTGACAGGGGTTGGCTACACCTTC; cdr3_aa: CASSLVTGVGYTF
clone_size: once; d_call: NA; j_call: TRBJ1-5; v_call: TRBV10-3; cdr3_nt: TGTGCCATCAGCAATAGCAATCAGCCCCAGCATTTT; cdr3_aa: CAISNSNQPQHF
clone_size: once; d_call: NA; j_call: TRBJ2-5; v_call: TRBV20-1; cdr3_nt: TGCAGTGCTAGGGGTGAAAAGACCCAGTACTTC; cdr3_aa: CSARGEKTQYF
clone_size: NA; d_call: NA; j_call: TRBJ2-7; v_call: TRBV5-1; cdr3_nt: TGCGCCAGCAGCCCCCCTTCTGAGCCCTACTACGAGCAGTACTTC; cdr3_aa: CASSPPSEPYYEQYF
clone_size: NA; d_call: NA; j_call: TRBJ1-2; v_call: TRBV11-1; cdr3_nt: TGTGCCAGCAGCTCCGCAGAGGGTGGCTACACCTTC; cdr3_aa: CASSSAEGGYTF
clone_size: NA; d_call: TRBD1; j_call: TRBJ2-3; v_call: TRBV7-3; cdr3_nt: TGTGCCAGCACCAAAGGGGGCCCGGCGGATACGCAGTATTTT; cdr3_aa: CASTKGGPADTQYF
clone_size: NA; d_call: TRBD1; j_call: TRBJ2-1; v_call: TRBV7-6; cdr3_nt: TGTGCCAGCAGCTTACCGGGACAGGGCAATGAGCAGTTCTTC; cdr3_aa: CASSLPGQGNEQFF
clone_size: NA; d_call: TRBD1; j_call: TRBJ1-3; v_call: TRBV28; cdr3_nt: TGTGCCAGCAGACAGAGCGCAGGGGGAAGCTCTGGAAACACCATATATTTT; cdr3_aa: CASRQSAGGSSGNTIYF
clone_size: NA; d_call: NA; j_call: TRBJ2-5; v_call: TRBV7-2; cdr3_nt: TGTGCCAGCAGCCCCCTGGGGCCCTCCCTCAAAACCCCAGAGACCCAGTACTTC; cdr3_aa: CASSPLGPSLKTPETQYF
clone_size: NA; d_call: TRBD1; j_call: TRBJ2-2; v_call: TRBV19; cdr3_nt: TGTGCCAGTAGTCCGCTCCGACAGGGCCCCGGGGAGCTGTTTTTT; cdr3_aa: CASSPLRQGPGELFF
clone_size: NA; d_call: NA; j_call: TRBJ2-7; v_call: TRBV27; cdr3_nt: TGTGCCAGCACCCCCCGAGGGGCGGGTGGCTACGAGCAGTACTTC; cdr3_aa: CASTPRGAGGYEQYF
clone_size: once; d_call: NA; j_call: TRBJ2-2; v_call: TRBV9; cdr3_nt: TGTGCCAGCAGCGTAGCCGCGCCCGAATTGGGCGGGGAGCTGTTTTTT; cdr3_aa: CASSVAAPELGGELFF
clone_size: NA; d_call: TRBD1; j_call: TRBJ1-4; v_call: TRBV18; cdr3_nt: TGTGCCAGCTCAAACCAGGGAAGGGACAGGGGGTCCCCTGAAAAACTGTTTTTT; cdr3_aa: CASSNQGRDRGSPEKLFF
clone_size: NA; d_call: NA; j_call: TRBJ1-5; v_call: TRBV18; cdr3_nt: TGTGCCAGCGCCCGGGAACGGTCGCAGCCCCAGCATTTT; cdr3_aa: CASARERSQPQHF
clone_size: once; d_call: TRBD1; j_call: TRBJ1-2; v_call: TRBV7-3; cdr3_nt: TGTGCCAGCAGCTTAATCCCGGACAGGGTAGAGGGCTACACCTTC; cdr3_aa: CASSLIPDRVEGYTF
clone_size: NA; d_call: TRBD1; j_call: TRBJ1-6; v_call: TRBV7-6; cdr3_nt: TGTGCCAGCAGCCTGGGCCAACAGGGGTTTAATTCACCCCTCCACTTT; cdr3_aa: CASSLGQQGFNSPLHF
clone_size: NA; d_call: TRBD1; j_call: TRBJ2-7; v_call: TRBV28; cdr3_nt: TGTGCCAGCAGTAAGGACAGGGAAAACGAGCAGTACTTC; cdr3_aa: CASSKDRENEQYF
clone_size: NA; d_call: NA; j_call: TRBJ1-2; v_call: TRBV29-1; cdr3_nt: TGCAGCGTCAGATCCCAGGGATCCCATGGCTACACCTTC; cdr3_aa: CSVRSQGSHGYTF
clone_size: once; d_call: TRBD1; j_call: TRBJ1-4; v_call: TRBV5-5; cdr3_nt: TGTGCCAGCAGCTCCGGACAGGGGCCTAATGAAAAACTGTTTTTT; cdr3_aa: CASSSGQGPNEKLFF
clone_size: NA; d_call: NA; j_call: TRBJ2-7; v_call: TRBV28; cdr3_nt: TGTGCCAGCAGTTTCTCGGACAGACGCTACGAGCAGTACTTC; cdr3_aa: CASSFSDRRYEQYF